A single sample gave rise to the 26 T cell receptor beta chains below, sequenced in a study of T cells in localized non-small cell lung cancer. The table came from immunoSEQ multiplex PCR; TCRdb's copy has only in-frame clones and leaves some out. The sample has tens of thousands of clones, less than 95% seen once. Sequenced here: peripheral blood, sampled before any cancer treatment. The receptors here all came from a female donor aged 60 or older with stage I lung adenocarcinoma.

The rearrangement joins TRBV27 to TRBJ2-7; 7 bases are a match to TRBD1. J was trimmed by 0 bases and V by 5 bases; bases with no gene match: 10. Germline V CDR1 and CDR2: MNHEY, SMNVEV (reference sequence). The CDR3 is 16 residues long. DNA of the CDR3: TGTGCCAGCAGTCCGCTCGGACAGGCAAGCTCCTACGAGCAGTACTTC. Translating it yields CASSPLGQASSYEQYF.

This clone has a single count. The chain employs TRBV6-5 and TRBJ2-7, with TRBD1 identical over 8 bases. Germline loops: CDR1 MNHEY, CDR2 SVGAGI. V gave up 0 bases and J gave up 3 bases; unmatched junction bases: 7. The CDR3 runs to 16 residues. CDR3 sequence (DNA): TGTGCCAGCAGTTACTCCCAGACAGGACAGGGCTACGAGCAGTACTTC. Its protein product is CASSYSQTGQGYEQYF.

The rearrangement links TRBV6-1 to TRBJ1-5; TRBD1 matches 9 bases. Germline assignment: CDR1 MNHNS and CDR2 SASEGT. Trimming cost V 8 bases and J 9 bases; bases outside gene matches: 14. The CDR3 covers 15 residues. The CDR3 DNA reads as TGTGCCAGCTCTAGAGGGGGACAGGGCTATGGGCCCCAGCATTTT. This codes for CASSRGGQGYGPQHF.

This CDR3 is CASSLSRDIRSYEQYF. The CDR3 DNA follows: TGTGCCAGCAGTTTATCCCGAGACATCCGCTCCTACGAGCAGTACTTC. The chain joins TRBV28 to TRBJ2-7; D is unresolved. The V gene lost 1 base and the J gene lost 0 bases, with 13 bases spanning the gap. Germline assignment: CDR1 MDHEN and CDR2 SYDVKM. This CDR3 is built from 16 residues.

The chain is built from TRBV5-4 and TRBJ2-2, with D possibly being TRBD1 (5 bases). CDR3 length: 13 amino acids. Germline CDR1 and CDR2: SGHNT and YYREEE (reference sequence). V lost 4 bases to trimming and J lost 6 bases, with 10 bases between them. CDR3 coding DNA: TGTGCCAGCAGCGTAGGGGATGCCGGGGAGCTGTTTTTT. Its translation: CASSVGDAGELFF.

The chain employs TRBV6-1 and TRBJ2-3; D might be TRBD1 (6 bases). Germline assignment: CDR1 MNHNS and CDR2 SASEGT. This CDR3 has 15 residues. Trimming took off 6 bases at V and 0 bases at J, with 13 bases between the two ends. In DNA, the CDR3 is TGTGCCAGCAGCGCGGACAGTCCTAGCACAGATACGCAGTATTTT. Translation gives CASSADSPSTDTQYF.

In nucleotides, the CDR3 is TGTGCCAGCGACCCACAGGGGGATCGGCCCCAGCATTTT. Translation gives CASDPQGDRPQHF. The V call is TRBV2, the J call TRBJ1-5; TRBD1 matches 8 bases. This CDR3 is 13 amino acids long. The junction had 9 bases not matched to a gene; V was cut back by 8 bases and J by 9 bases. Germline V CDR1 and CDR2: SNHLY, FYNNEI. Supplemented by reference TRBV2 and TRBJ1-5, the full variable domain reads EPEVTQTPSHQVTQMGQEVILRCVPISNHLYFYWYRQILGQKVEFLVSFYNNEISEKSEIFDDQFSVERPDGSNFTLKIRSTKLEDSAMYFCASDPQGDRPQHFGDGTRLSIL.

This chain uses TRBV25-1 with TRBJ2-3, with D perhaps given as TRBD1 or TRBD2 (6 bases each). Germline CDR1 MGHDK, CDR2 SYGVNS. Trimming took 8 bases from V and 8 from J, leaving 17 bases between them. The CDR3 is made up of 13 amino acids. The CDR3 here is CASPGGAQGTQYF. The CDR3 nucleotides read TGTGCCAGCCCCGGCGGGGCACAGGGTACGCAGTATTTT.

The CDR3 sequence: CASSLAGTGPGYTF. CDR3 in DNA: TGCGCCAGCAGCTTGGCTGGGACAGGGCCTGGCTACACCTTC. The chain carries TRBV5-1 and TRBJ1-2; 9 bases agree with TRBD1. This CDR3 region has 14 residues. V lost 0 bases to trimming and J lost 7 bases; unmatched junction nucleotides: 4. Per the germline V gene, CDR1 is SGHRS and CDR2 is YFSETQ. The variable domain in full, with the rest retrieved from reference TRBV5-1 and TRBJ1-2, is KAGVTQTPRYLIKTRGQQVTLSCSPISGHRSVSWYQQTPGQGLQFLFEYFSETQRNKGNFPGRFSGRQFSNSRSEMNVSTLELGDSALYLCASSLAGTGPGYTFGSGTRLTVV.

The chain links TRBV9 to TRBJ1-5; D is perhaps TRBD1 (5 bases). This CDR3 spans 15 amino acids. Germline lookup yields CDR1 SGDLS and CDR2 YYNGEE. Trimming left V 2 bases short and J 4 bases short, with 13 bases between. CDR3 sequence (DNA): TGTGCCAGCAGCGTCACCGACAGCGCTAATCAGCCCCAGCATTTT. As protein: CASSVTDSANQPQHF.

This clone was picked up one time. The chain employs TRBV7-8 and TRBJ2-7; D ambiguous. CDR1 and CDR2 from the germline V gene are SGHVS and FQNEAQ. Between the trimmed V and J ends, which lost 3 bases and 0 bases, there was a span of 12 bases. There are 15 residues in the CDR3. CDR3 DNA sequence: TGTGCCAGCAGCTTTGGCGGTTCGAGCTCCTACGAGCAGTACTTC. Encoded protein: CASSFGGSSSYEQYF. Full variable domain (rest looked up from reference TRBV7-8 and TRBJ2-7): GAGVSQSPRYKVAKRGQDVALRCDPISGHVSLFWYQQALGQGPEFLTYFQNEAQLDKSGLPSDRFFAERPEGSVSTLKIQRTQQEDSAVYLCASSFGGSSSYEQYFGPGTRLTVT.

The chain employs TRBV7-2 and TRBJ2-1, with TRBD2 matching 13 bases. The CDR3 consists of 14 residues. V was clipped by 5 bases and J by 15 bases; unmatched bases: 10. Germline CDR1 is SGHTA and CDR2 is FQGNSA. CDR3 residues: CASSLGLAGNPAFF. Written as DNA, the CDR3 is TGTGCCAGCAGCCTGGGACTAGCGGGAAATCCGGCGTTCTTC.

V is TRBV7-2 and J is TRBJ2-5; 9 bases fit TRBD2. The V segment lost 1 base and the J segment 5 bases; nucleotides outside the gene matches: 11. In germline, CDR1 is SGHTA, CDR2 FQGNSA. The length of the CDR3 is 17 residues. The CDR3 region has the DNA TGTGCCAGCAGCTTAGGCCCTAGCGGGACGACTTTTGAGACCCAGTACTTC. Translation: CASSLGPSGTTFETQYF.

The chain uses TRBV2 and TRBJ2-7; the match to TRBD1 covers 9 bases. From germline, CDR1 is SNHLY and CDR2 FYNNEI. Trimming at V came to 4 bases and at J to 6 bases, leaving 4 bases not matched to a gene. This CDR3 is 13 amino acids long. CDR3 DNA sequence: TGTGCCAGCAGTGCAGACAGGGGGACCGAGCAGTACTTC. Translating gives CASSADRGTEQYF.

This rearrangement joins TRBV18 to TRBJ2-7, with D perhaps assigned TRBD1 or TRBD2 (5 bases each). Between the trimmed V and J ends, which lost 3 bases and 0 bases, there was a span of 21 bases. The length of the CDR3 is 18 residues. Per germline, CDR1 KGHSH and CDR2 LQKENI. This CDR3 is CASSPLGPPSTPSYEQYF. CDR3 nucleotides: TGTGCCAGCTCACCTTTGGGACCCCCGTCTACGCCCTCCTACGAGCAGTACTTC.

V and J are TRBV25-1 and TRBJ2-3, with 11 bases lining up with TRBD2. The CDR3 has 16 amino acids. Germline V gives CDR1 MGHDK, CDR2 SYGVNS. With V trimmed by 0 bases and J by 5 bases, 4 bases remained unmatched. The DNA for the CDR3 is TGTGCCAGCAGTGAATACCGCCTAGCGGGAGGAGATACGCAGTATTTT. Encoded protein: CASSEYRLAGGDTQYF.

This clone appeared a single time. At the DNA level, this CDR3 is encoded by other sequences in the same sample as well. The gene calls are TRBV7-3 and TRBJ2-2; D may correspond to TRBD1 or TRBD2 (5 bases each). The germline V gene encodes CDR1 SGHTA and CDR2 FQGTGA. The V and J ends lost 9 bases and 6 bases respectively, with 14 bases between them. The CDR3 extends over 13 amino acids. The CDR3 loop is CASSFRGPGELFF. Here the CDR3 DNA reads TGTGCCAGTAGTTTTCGGGGCCCCGGGGAGCTGTTTTTT.

The chain is built from TRBV7-2 and TRBJ1-4, with 9 bases that match TRBD1. The CDR3 covers 13 residues. CDR1 and CDR2 (germline): SGHTA, FQGNSA. V dropped 5 bases and J dropped 8; count of bases not matched to a gene: 3. Here the CDR3 DNA reads TGTGCCAGCAGCCCGGGACAGGGAGAAAAACTGTTTTTT. Its translation: CASSPGQGEKLFF.

This rearrangement joins TRBV20-1 to TRBJ2-3; D remains unclear. Germline CDR1 reads DFQATT; CDR2 reads SNEGSKA (reference sequence). Between the trimmed V and J ends, which lost 3 bases and 8 bases, there was a span of 6 bases. CDR3 length: 10 residues. CDR3 in amino acids: CSASGGTQYF. In DNA, the CDR3 is TGCAGTGCTAGCGGTGGTACGCAGTATTTT.

This sequence joins TRBV4-1 and TRBJ1-5, with D possibly being TRBD1 (5 bases). The CDR3 is 15 amino acids. Trimming shortened V by 4 bases and J by 7 bases, and 17 bases separated the two germline ends. Germline assignment: CDR1 MGHRA and CDR2 YSYEKL. CDR3 region: CASSLNPSGVQPQHF. DNA of the CDR3: TGCGCCAGCAGCCTGAACCCGTCGGGGGTCCAGCCCCAGCATTTT.

The gene calls are TRBV27 and TRBJ2-7; D possibly corresponds to TRBD1 (5 bases). This CDR3 has 14 residues. Germline V gene data show CDR1 as MNHEY and CDR2 as SMNVEV (reference sequence). V was cut by 0 bases and J by 6 bases, with 12 bases left in between. The CDR3 loop reads CASSLSWGKAEQYF. The CDR3 DNA sequence: TGTGCCAGCAGTTTATCGTGGGGCAAGGCCGAGCAGTACTTC.

This chain uses TRBV5-1 with TRBJ2-3; tentative D call: TRBD2 (5 bases). With 0 bases removed from V and 3 bases from J, the gap between germline ends came to 11 bases. Germline-derived CDR1 and CDR2 are SGHRS and YFSETQ. This CDR3 region has 15 residues. CDR3 protein: CASSLGGRGTDTQYF. The DNA of the CDR3 is TGCGCCAGCAGCTTGGGCGGCCGGGGAACAGATACGCAGTATTTT.

The chain uses TRBV6-6 and TRBJ2-7; D is unclear. Germline CDR1 reads MNHNY; CDR2 reads SVGAGI (reference sequence). Trimming shortened V by 5 bases and J by 3 bases, and 11 bases separated the two germline ends. The CDR3 totals 13 residues. In nucleotides, the CDR3 is TGTGCCAGCAGTACAACCATTCTCTACGAGCAGTACTTC. As protein: CASSTTILYEQYF.

The chain is built from TRBV5-5 and TRBJ1-4; possibly TRBD1 for D (6 bases). Trimming took off 3 bases at V and 9 bases at J, with 18 bases between the two ends. The CDR3 totals 15 residues. Per germline, CDR1 SGHKS and CDR2 YYEKEE (reference sequence). The CDR3 nucleotides are TGTGCCAGCAGCTCAAACAGGGAGAGTGGTAAAAAACTGTTTTTT. This sequence encodes CASSSNRESGKKLFF.

This chain joins TRBV18 and TRBJ1-4; no clear D. In germline, CDR1 is KGHSH, CDR2 LQKENI. The V and J ends lost 2 bases and 5 bases respectively, with 3 bases between them. CDR3 length: 12 residues. The CDR3 spells CASSPGNEKLFF. DNA of the CDR3: TGTGCCAGCTCACCAGGGAATGAAAAACTGTTTTTT.

V is TRBV27 and J is TRBJ2-1; D is perhaps TRBD1 (6 bases). The CDR3 covers 15 residues. CDR1 is MNHEY, CDR2 SMNVEV, per germline (reference sequence). Between the trimmed V and J ends, which lost 8 bases and 0 bases, there was a span of 14 bases. The CDR3 DNA follows: TGTGCCAGCTGCAAAGGGGGTAGCTCCTACAATGAGCAGTTCTTC. This translates into CASCKGGSSYNEQFF.